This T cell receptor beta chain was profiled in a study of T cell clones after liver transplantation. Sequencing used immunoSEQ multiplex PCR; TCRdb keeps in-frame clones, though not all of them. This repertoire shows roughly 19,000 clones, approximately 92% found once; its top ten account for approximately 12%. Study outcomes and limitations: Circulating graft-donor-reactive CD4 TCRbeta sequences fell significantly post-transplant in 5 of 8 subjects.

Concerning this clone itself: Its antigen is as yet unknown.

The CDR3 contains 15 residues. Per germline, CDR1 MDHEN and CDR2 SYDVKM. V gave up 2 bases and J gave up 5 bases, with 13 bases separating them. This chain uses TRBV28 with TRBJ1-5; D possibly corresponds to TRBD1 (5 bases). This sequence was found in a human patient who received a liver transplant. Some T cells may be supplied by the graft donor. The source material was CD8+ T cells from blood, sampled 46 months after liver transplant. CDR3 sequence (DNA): TGTGCCAGCAGTTTAGGGGGAGAGGATTATCAGCCCCAGCATTTT. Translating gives CASSLGGEDYQPQHF.